This T cell receptor beta chain appears in the sequencing data of a study of identical twins. TCRdb reanalysed the 5' RACE reads using MiXCR and keeps one entry per CDR3 protein. This repertoire shows some 790,000 distinct CDR3 sequences, 15% to 20% found once; its top ten account for around 13%. Trimming took 1 base from V and 5 from J, leaving 15 bases between them. Germline V CDR1 and CDR2: LGHDT, YNNKEL (reference sequence). The length of the CDR3 is 15 residues. The data also belong to a second study, concerning T cells expressing NK-cell markers.

The genes are TRBV3-1 and TRBJ2-7, with a tentative D call TRBD2 (5 bases). The sample comprised PBMCs. The sequence was obtained from a woman younger than 30 in good health. CDR3 nucleotides: TGTGCCAGCAGCCAAGTGCGGGCTGTGATGGACGAGCAGTACTTC. This gives the protein CASSQVRAVMDEQYF.